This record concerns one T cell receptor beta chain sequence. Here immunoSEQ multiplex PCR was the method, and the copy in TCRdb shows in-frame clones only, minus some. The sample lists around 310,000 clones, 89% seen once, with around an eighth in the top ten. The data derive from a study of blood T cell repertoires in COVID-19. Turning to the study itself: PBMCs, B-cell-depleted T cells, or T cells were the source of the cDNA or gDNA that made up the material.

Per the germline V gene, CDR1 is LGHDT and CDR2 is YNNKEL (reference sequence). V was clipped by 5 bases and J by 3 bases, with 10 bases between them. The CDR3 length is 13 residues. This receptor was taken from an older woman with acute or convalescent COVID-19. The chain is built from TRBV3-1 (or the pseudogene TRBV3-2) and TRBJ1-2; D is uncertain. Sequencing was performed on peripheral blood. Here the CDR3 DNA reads TGTGCCAGCAGCATGGGCAGAGACTATGGCTACACCTTC. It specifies CASSMGRDYGYTF.